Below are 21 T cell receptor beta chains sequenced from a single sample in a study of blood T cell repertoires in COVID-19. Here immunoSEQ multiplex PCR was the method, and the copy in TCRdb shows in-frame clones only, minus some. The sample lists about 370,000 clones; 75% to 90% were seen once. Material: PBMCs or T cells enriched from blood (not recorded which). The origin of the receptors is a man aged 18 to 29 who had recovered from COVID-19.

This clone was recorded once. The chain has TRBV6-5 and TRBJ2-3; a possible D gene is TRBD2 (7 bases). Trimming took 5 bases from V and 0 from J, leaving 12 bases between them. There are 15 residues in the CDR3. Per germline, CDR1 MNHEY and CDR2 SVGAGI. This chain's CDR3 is CASSPGGQSTDTQYF. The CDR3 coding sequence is TGTGCCAGCAGTCCCGGGGGGCAGAGCACAGATACGCAGTATTTT.

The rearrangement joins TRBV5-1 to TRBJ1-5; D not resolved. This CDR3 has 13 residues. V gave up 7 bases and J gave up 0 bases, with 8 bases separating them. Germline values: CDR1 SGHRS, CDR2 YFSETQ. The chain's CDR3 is CASAANSNQPQHF. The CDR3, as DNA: TGCGCCAGCGCGGCTAATAGCAATCAGCCCCAGCATTTT.

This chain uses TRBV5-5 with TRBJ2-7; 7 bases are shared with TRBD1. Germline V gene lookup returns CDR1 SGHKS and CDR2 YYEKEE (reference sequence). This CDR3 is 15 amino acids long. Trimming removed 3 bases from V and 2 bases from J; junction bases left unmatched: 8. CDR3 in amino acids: CASSSRQGSTYEQYF. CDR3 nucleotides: TGTGCCAGCAGCTCGAGACAGGGAAGCACCTACGAGCAGTACTTC. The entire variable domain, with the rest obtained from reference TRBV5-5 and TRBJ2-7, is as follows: DAGVTQSPTHLIKTRGQQVTLRCSPISGHKSVSWYQQVLGQGPQFIFQYYEKEERGRGNFPDRFSARQFPNYSSELNVNALLLGDSALYLCASSSRQGSTYEQYFGPGTRLTVT.

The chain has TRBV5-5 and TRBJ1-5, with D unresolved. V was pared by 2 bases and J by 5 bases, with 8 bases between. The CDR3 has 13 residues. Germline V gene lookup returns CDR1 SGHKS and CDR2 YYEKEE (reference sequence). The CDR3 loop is CASSFNPDQPQHF. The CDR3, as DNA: TGTGCCAGCAGCTTCAATCCAGATCAGCCCCAGCATTTT.

The CDR3 sequence: CASSRQIFAYEQYF. In DNA, the CDR3 is TGTGCCAGCTCCAGGCAGATCTTTGCCTACGAGCAGTACTTC. The rearrangement uses TRBV2 and TRBJ2-7; D uncertain. CDR1 is SNHLY and CDR2 is FYNNEI in the germline V gene. CDR3 length equals 14 residues. V was cut by 8 bases and J by 2 bases, with 16 bases left in between.

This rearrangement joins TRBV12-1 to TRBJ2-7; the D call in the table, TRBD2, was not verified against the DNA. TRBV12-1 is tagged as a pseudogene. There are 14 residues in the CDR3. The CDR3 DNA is TGTGCCAGCAGCCCCGGGGGGGCGGGAGGCGAGCAGTACTTC. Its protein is CASSPGGAGGEQYF.

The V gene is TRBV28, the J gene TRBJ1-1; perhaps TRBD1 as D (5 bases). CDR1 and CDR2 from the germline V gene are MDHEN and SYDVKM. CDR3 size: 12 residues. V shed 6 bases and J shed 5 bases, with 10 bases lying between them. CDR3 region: CASSLQETEAFF. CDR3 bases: TGTGCCAGCAGCCTACAGGAAACTGAAGCTTTCTTT.

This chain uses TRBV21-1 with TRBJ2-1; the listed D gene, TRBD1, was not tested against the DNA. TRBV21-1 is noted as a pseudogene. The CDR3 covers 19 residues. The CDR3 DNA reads TGTGCCAGCAGCAAAGATTCCCTTGGTAGGGGGAGTGGTGTAAATGAGCAGTTCTTC. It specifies CASSKDSLGRGSGVNEQFF.

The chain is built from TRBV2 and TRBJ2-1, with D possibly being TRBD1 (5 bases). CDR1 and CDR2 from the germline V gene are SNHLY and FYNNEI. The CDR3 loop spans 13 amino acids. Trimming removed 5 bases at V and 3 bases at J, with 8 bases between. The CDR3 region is CASSLDSYNEQFF. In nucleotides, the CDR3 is TGTGCCAGCAGTTTAGACAGCTACAATGAGCAGTTCTTC.

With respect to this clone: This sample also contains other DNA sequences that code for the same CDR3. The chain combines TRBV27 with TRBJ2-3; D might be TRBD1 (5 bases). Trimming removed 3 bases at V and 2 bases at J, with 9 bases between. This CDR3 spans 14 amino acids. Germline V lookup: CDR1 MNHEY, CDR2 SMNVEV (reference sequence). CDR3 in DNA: TGTGCCAGCAGTTTGGGGCAGCACACAGATACGCAGTATTTT. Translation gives CASSLGQHTDTQYF.

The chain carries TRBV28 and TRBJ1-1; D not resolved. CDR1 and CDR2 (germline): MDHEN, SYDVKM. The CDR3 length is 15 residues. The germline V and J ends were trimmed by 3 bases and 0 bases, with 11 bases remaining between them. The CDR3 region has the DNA TGTGCCAGCAGTTTGAAGGAACGGGTGAACACTGAAGCTTTCTTT. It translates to CASSLKERVNTEAFF.

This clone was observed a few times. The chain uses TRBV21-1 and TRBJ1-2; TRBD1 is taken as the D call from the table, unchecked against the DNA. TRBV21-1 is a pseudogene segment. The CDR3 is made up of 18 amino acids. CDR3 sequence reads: CADTFFLGQQVLSYGYTF. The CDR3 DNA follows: TGTGCCGATACCTTCTTCCTGGGCCAACAGGTGTTGAGCTATGGCTACACCTTC.

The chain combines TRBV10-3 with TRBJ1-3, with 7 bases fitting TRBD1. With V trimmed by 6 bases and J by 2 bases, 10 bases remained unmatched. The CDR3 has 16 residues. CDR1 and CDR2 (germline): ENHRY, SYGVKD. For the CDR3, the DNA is TGTGCCATCAGCACTGACAGGGCCCGAGCTGGAAACACCATATATTTT. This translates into CAISTDRARAGNTIYF.

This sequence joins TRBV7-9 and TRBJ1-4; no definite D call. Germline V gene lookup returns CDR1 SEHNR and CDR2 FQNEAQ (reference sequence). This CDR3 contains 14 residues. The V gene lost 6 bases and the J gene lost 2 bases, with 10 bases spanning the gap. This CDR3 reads CASRREGTNEKLFF. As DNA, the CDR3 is TGTGCCAGCAGGCGGGAGGGTACTAATGAAAAACTGTTTTTT.

The CDR3 region has the DNA TGCGCCAGCAGCCAGCAACTAGCGGGGGTGTACGAGCAGTACTTC. Encoded protein: CASSQQLAGVYEQYF. V and J are TRBV4-1 and TRBJ2-7; 11 bases line up with TRBD2. Per germline, CDR1 MGHRA and CDR2 YSYEKL. The J segment lost 4 bases and the V segment lost 3 bases, leaving 5 bases of the junction unmatched. The length of the CDR3 is 15 residues.

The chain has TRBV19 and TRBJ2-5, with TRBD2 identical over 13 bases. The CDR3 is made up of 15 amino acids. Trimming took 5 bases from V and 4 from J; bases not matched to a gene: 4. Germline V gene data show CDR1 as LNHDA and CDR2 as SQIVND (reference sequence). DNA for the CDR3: TGTGCCAGTAGTGAACTAGCGGGAGGGCCAGAGACCCAGTACTTC. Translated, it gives CASSELAGGPETQYF.

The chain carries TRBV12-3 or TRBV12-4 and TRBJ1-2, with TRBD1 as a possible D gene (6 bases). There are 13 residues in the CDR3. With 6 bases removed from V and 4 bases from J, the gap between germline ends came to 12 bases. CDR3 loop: CASSQTGTYGYTF. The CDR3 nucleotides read TGTGCCAGCAGCCAGACAGGAACCTATGGCTACACCTTC.

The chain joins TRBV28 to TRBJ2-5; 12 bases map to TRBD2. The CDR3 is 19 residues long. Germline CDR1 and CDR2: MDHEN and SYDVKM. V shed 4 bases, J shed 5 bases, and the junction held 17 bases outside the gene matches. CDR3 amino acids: CASSSGLAGSPLVRETQYF. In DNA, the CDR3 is TGTGCCAGCAGTTCTGGACTAGCGGGATCCCCCCTGGTGAGGGAGACCCAGTACTTC.

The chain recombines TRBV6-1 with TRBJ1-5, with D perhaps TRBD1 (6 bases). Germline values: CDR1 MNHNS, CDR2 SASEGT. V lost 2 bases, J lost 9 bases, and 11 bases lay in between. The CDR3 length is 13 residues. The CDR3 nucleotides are TGTGCCAGCAGTGAAACAGGGTCTTGGCCCCAGCATTTT. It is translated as CASSETGSWPQHF.

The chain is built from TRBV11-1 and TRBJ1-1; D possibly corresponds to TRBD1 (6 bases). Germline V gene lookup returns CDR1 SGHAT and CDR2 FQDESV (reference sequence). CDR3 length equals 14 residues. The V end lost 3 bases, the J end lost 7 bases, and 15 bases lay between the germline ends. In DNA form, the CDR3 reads TGTGCCAGCAGCTTCCCAGGGGCCACTTTTGAAGCTTTCTTT. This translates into CASSFPGATFEAFF.

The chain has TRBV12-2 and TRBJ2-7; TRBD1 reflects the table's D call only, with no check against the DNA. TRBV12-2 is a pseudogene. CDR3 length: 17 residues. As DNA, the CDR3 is TGTGCAAGTCGCTTAGGGAGGACAGGGACGACCTCCTACGAGCAGTACTTC. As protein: CASRLGRTGTTSYEQYF.